This T cell receptor beta chain originates from a study of human T cells and chemical hapten exposure. The time point: patch test 1, 2 weeks after DPC sensitization. The treatment here: therapeutic diphenylcyclopropenone sensitization with weekly scalp DPC. Total RNA was isolated from whole blood that had not been fractionated. CDR1 and CDR2 (germline): SGHNT, YYREEE (reference sequence). Trimming cost V 4 bases and J 3 bases, with 14 bases left between them. The CDR3 runs 14 residues. TCRdb fed the RACE reads into MiXCR, producing one record per CDR3 protein. The table records some 190,000 distinct CDR3 sequences, 20% to 25% of them present only once.

The V and J genes are TRBV5-4 and TRBJ2-7; no reliable D call. This TCR came from a woman aged 50 to 65 with alopecia areata. Some clones in this sample may be carry-over from other donors' samples. The source was whole blood, collected in connection with sensitization to the hapten diphenylcyclopropenone (DPC). CDR3 sequence: CASSDPTKGYEQYF. The CDR3 nucleotides read TGTGCCAGCAGCGACCCCACGAAGGGCTACGAGCAGTACTTC.